The next 23 T cell receptor beta chains were all read from a single sample in a study of cytomegalovirus exposure and HLA in healthy donors. The PCR used 60 Vbeta and 13 Jbeta primers. The protocol was immunoSEQ multiplex PCR, while the TCRdb copy is restricted to in-frame clones and leaves out a portion. The table has about 180,000 clones, about three quarters seen once. The sequenced sample consisted of PBMCs. These receptors originate from a woman aged 60-70 years in good health and CMV-seropositive.

The chain has TRBV27 and TRBJ2-3; 8 positions agree with TRBD2. V lost 3 bases, J lost 0 bases, and 11 bases stayed unmatched. The CDR3 sequence is 18 residues long. CDR1 and CDR2 (germline): MNHEY, SMNVEV (reference sequence). The CDR3: CASSFWGAGGFSTDTQYF. The CDR3 nucleotides read TGTGCCAGCAGTTTTTGGGGCGCGGGGGGCTTCAGCACAGATACGCAGTATTTT.

This clone has just a few counts. Here the CDR3 reads CAWTPGYEQYF. CDR3 coding DNA: TGTGCCTGGACCCCGGGCTACGAGCAGTACTTC. The chain joins TRBV30 to TRBJ2-7; D unclear. This CDR3 region has 11 residues. Germline CDR1 and CDR2: GTSNPN and SVGIG (reference sequence). V lost 4 bases to trimming and J lost 3 bases, with 7 bases between them.

As DNA, the CDR3 is TGTGCCAGCAGCTTACCTACAGGGGCCTCACACCCGAGGAACTATGGCTACACCTTC. It encodes CASSLPTGASHPRNYGYTF. J is TRBJ1-2 and V is TRBV7-2; 7 bases fit TRBD1. Germline loops: CDR1 SGHTA, CDR2 FQGNSA. Germline trimming cut 2 bases from V and 2 bases from J; bases unmatched to any gene: 17. This CDR3 contains 19 residues.

V usage is TRBV27 and J usage is TRBJ2-2, with D possibly TRBD1 on 7 matching bases. The CDR3 has 14 residues. The germline gives CDR1 MNHEY, CDR2 SMNVEV (reference sequence). V lost 4 bases and J 7 bases, leaving 13 bases between the germline ends. CDR3: CASSSAGGIGELFF. The CDR3 nucleotides read TGTGCCAGCAGTTCGGCAGGGGGGATCGGGGAGCTGTTTTTT.

The chain recombines TRBV5-1 with TRBJ2-5, with 8 nucleotides matching TRBD1. Germline CDR1 is SGHRS and CDR2 is YFSETQ. The V segment lost 4 bases and the J segment 1 base; nucleotides outside the gene matches: 3. The CDR3 length is 14 residues. CDR3: CASSRQGSQETQYF. CDR3 coding DNA: TGCGCCAGCAGCAGACAGGGGTCCCAAGAGACCCAGTACTTC. Filled out from reference TRBV5-1 and TRBJ2-5, the complete variable domain reads KAGVTQTPRYLIKTRGQQVTLSCSPISGHRSVSWYQQTPGQGLQFLFEYFSETQRNKGNFPGRFSGRQFSNSRSEMNVSTLELGDSALYLCASSRQGSQETQYFGPGTRLLVL.

The chain links TRBV29-1 to TRBJ2-5, with a tentative D call TRBD2 (6 bases). TRBJ2-7 matches the DNA end more closely, so the J call is doubtful. CDR1 and CDR2 from the germline V gene are SQVTM and ANQGSEA. There are 13 residues in the CDR3. In DNA, the CDR3 is TGCAGCGTTGCCCCCGGGAGCTCCTACGAGCAGTACTTC. Its translation is CSVAPGSSYEQYF.

The gene calls are TRBV5-1 and TRBJ1-5; no reliable D call. This CDR3 comprises 14 residues. V lost 4 bases, J lost 0 bases, and 8 bases lay in between. CDR1 and CDR2 from the germline V gene are SGHRS and YFSETQ. CDR3: CASSVDGSNQPQHF. The CDR3 DNA reads as TGCGCCAGCAGCGTGGACGGTAGCAATCAGCCCCAGCATTTT. Combining the CDR3 with reference TRBV5-1 and TRBJ1-5 gives the whole variable domain KAGVTQTPRYLIKTRGQQVTLSCSPISGHRSVSWYQQTPGQGLQFLFEYFSETQRNKGNFPGRFSGRQFSNSRSEMNVSTLELGDSALYLCASSVDGSNQPQHFGDGTRLSIL.

The CDR3 is CASPIEREGIDTQYF. CDR3 coding DNA: TGTGCCAGCCCCATTGAGCGGGAGGGCATAGATACGCAGTATTTT. The rearrangement links TRBV21-1 to TRBJ2-3; the D call of TRBD2 is as the table states it, not checked on the DNA. TRBV21-1 has pseudogene status. CDR3 length: 15 residues.

The gene calls are TRBV13 and TRBJ2-5, with TRBD2 matching 9 bases. V lost 5 bases to trimming and J lost 3 bases; unmatched junction nucleotides: 13. Per germline, CDR1 PRHDT and CDR2 FYEKMQ (reference sequence). There are 17 residues in the CDR3. The CDR3 nucleotides are TGTGCCAGCAGCACCCGGGGGGGCGGGAGGGCCGAAGAGACCCAGTACTTC. Its protein product is CASSTRGGGRAEETQYF.

The gene calls are TRBV4-1 and TRBJ2-7, with unresolved D. The length of the CDR3 is 15 residues. The germline gives CDR1 MGHRA, CDR2 YSYEKL. Deletions cut 1 base from V and 9 bases from J, with 19 bases between. The CDR3 sequence: CASSQGIGEVGGQYF. CDR3 DNA: TGCGCCAGCAGCCAAGGAATAGGAGAGGTTGGCGGGCAGTACTTC.

The V and J genes are TRBV4-3 and TRBJ1-2, with D tentatively TRBD1 (6 bases). This CDR3 has 18 amino acids. Germline values: CDR1 LGHNA, CDR2 YSLEER. V lost 0 bases to trimming and J lost 7 bases, with 24 bases between them. Written as DNA, the CDR3 is TGCGCCAGCAGCCAAGAAGAATGGTCAGGGGCGAATTTTGGTGGCTACACCTTC. As protein: CASSQEEWSGANFGGYTF.

The chain links TRBV5-1 to TRBJ1-4, with 11 nucleotides matching TRBD1. V shed 6 bases and J 7 bases; nucleotides not matched to a gene: 5. Germline V lookup: CDR1 SGHRS, CDR2 YFSETQ. The CDR3 consists of 14 residues. The CDR3 DNA reads TGCGCCAGCAACCCCGGGACAGGGGGTGAAAAACTGTTTTTT. It specifies CASNPGTGGEKLFF. Together with reference TRBV5-1 and TRBJ1-4, the CDR3 gives the full variable domain: KAGVTQTPRYLIKTRGQQVTLSCSPISGHRSVSWYQQTPGQGLQFLFEYFSETQRNKGNFPGRFSGRQFSNSRSEMNVSTLELGDSALYLCASNPGTGGEKLFFGSGTQLSVL.

DNA of the CDR3: TGTGCCAGCAGCTTAGAGGGTAGCGGGAGGCCGCACTCCTACGAGCAGTACTTC. Protein: CASSLEGSGRPHSYEQYF. The rearrangement uses TRBV7-2 and TRBJ2-7, with TRBD2 identical over 10 bases. This CDR3 region has 18 residues. Trimming took 1 base from V and 0 from J; bases not matched to a gene: 9. Germline V gene data show CDR1 as SGHTA and CDR2 as FQGNSA.

The chain recombines TRBV4-1 with TRBJ2-5, with 11 bases aligning to TRBD2. The J call is uncertain, as TRBJ2-7 better fits the DNA end. Germline values: CDR1 MGHRA, CDR2 YSYEKL. The CDR3 sequence is 18 residues long. CDR3 nucleotides: TGCGCCAGCAGCCAAGATATGGGGACCGGGACTAGCGGATACGAGCAGTACTTC. Its translation: CASSQDMGTGTSGYEQYF.

The rearrangement uses TRBV7-3 and TRBJ2-5, with 15 bases that match TRBD2. This CDR3 contains 19 residues. V dropped 5 bases and J dropped 1; count of bases not matched to a gene: 11. Germline values: CDR1 SGHTA, CDR2 FQGTGA. CDR3 region: CASSPIPGLAGGRQETQYF. The CDR3 nucleotides are TGTGCCAGCAGCCCAATCCCCGGACTAGCGGGAGGGCGCCAAGAGACCCAGTACTTC.

The chain joins TRBV6-6 to TRBJ2-5, with D tentatively TRBD2 (6 bases). This CDR3 region has 14 residues. V was trimmed by 2 bases and J by 3 bases, leaving 10 bases between them. Germline V gene lookup returns CDR1 MNHNY and CDR2 SVGAGI (reference sequence). This chain's CDR3 is CASSYGGYEETQYF. DNA for the CDR3: TGTGCCAGCAGTTACGGGGGGTACGAAGAGACCCAGTACTTC.

The chain is built from TRBV28 and TRBJ2-7, with D perhaps TRBD2 (6 bases). The CDR3 is 13 residues long. Trimming took 10 bases from V and 2 from J, leaving 15 bases between them. The V gene's germline CDR1 is MDHEN and CDR2 SYDVKM. CDR3: CATGGSTTYEQYF. DNA of the CDR3: TGTGCCACCGGGGGATCGACCACCTACGAGCAGTACTTC.

For the CDR3, the DNA is TGTGCCAGCAGCTTAGAATTTACGACTAGCGGCTACGAGCAGTACTTC. As protein: CASSLEFTTSGYEQYF. This rearrangement joins TRBV11-2 to TRBJ2-5; 9 nucleotides line up with TRBD2. The J call could be wrong; TRBJ2-7 is a better fit for the DNA end. CDR3 size: 16 residues. The germline CDR1 and CDR2 sequences are SGHAT and FQNNGV.

As to this clone: At one of its ends the junction is not consistent with the germline gene, which may arise from a read error. The chain has TRBV7-9 and TRBJ2-3, with 7 positions matching TRBD2. Germline V gene lookup returns CDR1 SEHNR and CDR2 FQNEAQ (reference sequence). This CDR3 spans 19 amino acids. CDR3 amino acids: CSSSALFGEGKRRTDTQYF. As DNA, the CDR3 is TGTTCCAGCAGCGCTCTTTTTGGGGAGGGTAAAAGGCGCACAGATACGCAGTATTTT.

The chain is built from TRBV30 and TRBJ1-2; TRBD1 is a possible D gene (6 bases). With 3 bases removed from V and 6 bases from J, the gap between germline ends came to 20 bases. This CDR3 is built from 15 residues. Germline V CDR1 and CDR2: GTSNPN, SVGIG (reference sequence). The CDR3 loop is CAWSAWMGAIDGYTF. The CDR3 nucleotides read TGTGCCTGGAGCGCCTGGATGGGGGCCATAGATGGCTACACCTTC. Looking up the rest from reference TRBV30 and TRBJ1-2 gives the full variable domain: SQTIHQWPATLVQPVGSPLSLECTVEGTSNPNLYWYRQAAGRGLQLLFYSVGIGQISSEVPQNLSASRPQDRQFILSSKKLLLSDSGFYLCAWSAWMGAIDGYTFGSGTRLTVV.

V is TRBV30 and J is TRBJ2-1; 8 bases fit TRBD2. With V trimmed by 2 bases and J by 6 bases, 15 bases remained unmatched. The length of the CDR3 is 17 residues. The germline V gene has CDR1 GTSNPN and CDR2 SVGIG (reference sequence). The CDR3 reads CAWSPTQGLGFSNEQFF. DNA of the CDR3: TGTGCCTGGAGTCCTACTCAGGGACTAGGTTTTTCCAATGAGCAGTTCTTC.

The chain is built from TRBV7-9 and TRBJ1-2; D is possibly TRBD1 (6 bases). The germline V gene has CDR1 SEHNR and CDR2 FQNEAQ (reference sequence). Trimming shortened V by 6 bases and J by 5 bases, and 10 bases separated the two germline ends. The CDR3 is 12 amino acids. The CDR3 spells CASSSTGYGYTF. The CDR3 bases are TGTGCCAGCAGTTCAACAGGGTATGGCTACACCTTC.

This clone has just a few counts. The V call is TRBV7-9, the J call TRBJ2-5; TRBD2 is a possible D gene (6 bases). Trimming left V 1 base short and J 2 bases short, with 11 bases between. CDR3 size: 15 residues. Germline V gene lookup returns CDR1 SEHNR and CDR2 FQNEAQ (reference sequence). The CDR3 spells CASSLVVGRQETQYF. DNA of the CDR3: TGTGCCAGCAGCTTAGTAGTCGGGAGACAAGAGACCCAGTACTTC.